Listed below are T cell receptor beta chains from one sample, sequenced in a study of blood T cell repertoires in COVID-19. Using immunoSEQ multiplex PCR, the repertoire was profiled, and TCRdb retains in-frame clones only, with some absent. Seen here are 310,000 or so clones, about 88% observed once, and the top ten hold approximately 9.4%. Sequenced material: PBMCs or T cells enriched from blood (not recorded which). These receptors were obtained from a woman in her thirties or forties who had recovered from COVID-19. Each CDR3 is given with its conserved first and last residue. A D gene is named only where the DNA matches it firmly. The listing skips clone size in some rows; elsewhere it reads once, few, many or a size class.

V gene: TRBV2; clone size: once; D gene: NA; J gene: TRBJ2-5; CDR3 DNA: TGTGCCAGCAGTTCAGGGGACGATCAAGAGACCCAGTACTTC; CDR3 protein: CASSSGDDQETQYF
V gene: TRBV7-2; clone size: NA; D gene: NA; J gene: TRBJ2-1; CDR3 DNA: TGTGCCAGCAGCTTATTGCGCGGGAACAATGAGCAGTTCTTC; CDR3 protein: CASSLLRGNNEQFF
V gene: TRBV30; clone size: NA; D gene: TRBD1; J gene: TRBJ1-1; CDR3 DNA: TGTGCCTGGAGCCTGACAGGGGGCGCGACTTTCTTT; CDR3 protein: CAWSLTGGATFF
V gene: TRBV18; clone size: NA; D gene: NA; J gene: TRBJ1-2; CDR3 DNA: TGTGCCAGCTCATCAGACCAGGGCTATGGCTACACCTTC; CDR3 protein: CASSSDQGYGYTF
V gene: TRBV5-1; clone size: NA; D gene: TRBD1; J gene: TRBJ1-4; CDR3 DNA: TGCGCCAGCAGCTTGGCCGGGGACAGCTTTAATGAAAAACTGTTTTTT; CDR3 protein: CASSLAGDSFNEKLFF
V gene: TRBV7-9; clone size: NA; D gene: NA; J gene: TRBJ2-3; CDR3 DNA: TGTGCCAGCAGCCCCGGCAGGGATACGCAGTATTTT; CDR3 protein: CASSPGRDTQYF
V gene: TRBV5-1; clone size: NA; D gene: TRBD2; J gene: TRBJ2-1; CDR3 DNA: TGCGCCAGCAGCCCTTTAGCGGGGCGCTCCTACAATGAGCAGTTCTTC; CDR3 protein: CASSPLAGRSYNEQFF
V gene: TRBV19; clone size: NA; D gene: NA; J gene: TRBJ2-2; CDR3 DNA: TGTGCCAGTAGTTCTAGTACGAACACCGGGGAGCTGTTTTTT; CDR3 protein: CASSSSTNTGELFF
V gene: TRBV3-1/TRBV3-2; clone size: NA; D gene: TRBD1; J gene: TRBJ2-3; CDR3 DNA: TGTGCCAGCAGCCAAACCGGGACAGCTACAGATACGCAGTATTTT; CDR3 protein: CASSQTGTATDTQYF
V gene: TRBV28; clone size: NA; D gene: TRBD1; J gene: TRBJ1-5; CDR3 DNA: TGTGCCAGCAGCTCCACCGACAGGGTTCAGCCCCAGCATTTT; CDR3 protein: CASSSTDRVQPQHF
V gene: TRBV30; clone size: NA; D gene: TRBD2; J gene: TRBJ2-7; CDR3 DNA: TGTGCCTGGAGTGTAGGGGCTGGACTAGCGGGGATCTCCTACGAGCAGTACTTC; CDR3 protein: CAWSVGAGLAGISYEQYF
V gene: TRBV24-1; clone size: NA; D gene: NA; J gene: TRBJ2-1; CDR3 DNA: TGTGCCACCAGTGATTTGAAGCGGCCCTACAATGAGCAGTTCTTC; CDR3 protein: CATSDLKRPYNEQFF
V gene: TRBV6-5; clone size: NA; D gene: NA; J gene: TRBJ2-1; CDR3 DNA: TGTGCCAGCAGTTACAGGGGTCTGGTAGAGTTCTTC; CDR3 protein: CASSYRGLVEFF
V gene: TRBV6-1; clone size: NA; D gene: NA; J gene: TRBJ2-5; CDR3 DNA: TGTGCCAGCAGTGAACTACTTCAAGAGACCCAGTACTTC; CDR3 protein: CASSELLQETQYF
V gene: TRBV20-1; clone size: NA; D gene: NA; J gene: TRBJ2-1; CDR3 DNA: TGCAGTGCACCCACCCACAACGAGCAGTTCTTC; CDR3 protein: CSAPTHNEQFF
V gene: TRBV9; clone size: NA; D gene: NA; J gene: TRBJ1-2; CDR3 DNA: TGTGCCAGCAGCGTACAGGGTTGGTATGGCTACACCTTC; CDR3 protein: CASSVQGWYGYTF
V gene: TRBV7-9; clone size: NA; D gene: TRBD1; J gene: TRBJ2-2; CDR3 DNA: TGTGCCAGCAGCTCTCGGGACAGGGGATCCACCGGGGAGCTGTTTTTT; CDR3 protein: CASSSRDRGSTGELFF
V gene: TRBV2; clone size: NA; D gene: NA; J gene: TRBJ1-3; CDR3 DNA: TGTGCCAGCAGTGATGCGGGTTACGGAAACACCATATATTTT; CDR3 protein: CASSDAGYGNTIYF
V gene: TRBV28; clone size: NA; D gene: TRBD1; J gene: TRBJ1-3; CDR3 DNA: TGTGCCAGCACCGTGACCGGGACAGGGGTCGATAGCTCTGGAAACACCATATATTTT; CDR3 protein: CASTVTGTGVDSSGNTIYF
V gene: TRBV19; clone size: once; D gene: TRBD1; J gene: TRBJ1-5; CDR3 DNA: TGTGCCAGTGAACAGGGGGCGCGACGGCAGCCCCAGCATTTT; CDR3 protein: CASEQGARRQPQHF
V gene: TRBV19; clone size: NA; D gene: TRBD1; J gene: TRBJ1-1; CDR3 DNA: TGTGCCAGTAGTATCTTTGAGAAGGGGGCGACTGAAGCTTTCTTT; CDR3 protein: CASSIFEKGATEAFF
V gene: TRBV4-3; clone size: NA; D gene: NA; J gene: TRBJ2-1; CDR3 DNA: TGCGCCAGCAGCCAAGATAAGGGGCTAGGGAATGAGCAGTTCTTC; CDR3 protein: CASSQDKGLGNEQFF
V gene: TRBV7-9; clone size: NA; D gene: NA; J gene: TRBJ1-2; CDR3 DNA: TGTGCCACAAAGGATATGGACACTTACCGGATAGCTAACTATGGCTACACCTTC; CDR3 protein: CATKDMDTYRIANYGYTF
V gene: TRBV5-6; clone size: once; D gene: NA; J gene: TRBJ2-3; CDR3 DNA: TGTGCCAGCAGCTTTGGGCAGGGGCTGGCAGATACGCAGTATTTT; CDR3 protein: CASSFGQGLADTQYF
V gene: TRBV4-3; clone size: NA; D gene: NA; J gene: TRBJ2-1; CDR3 DNA: TGCGCCAGCAGCCAAGATAGAGTGGGGCCCTACAATGAGCAGTTCTTC; CDR3 protein: CASSQDRVGPYNEQFF
V gene: TRBV7-8; clone size: NA; D gene: TRBD1; J gene: TRBJ2-1; CDR3 DNA: TGTGCCAGCAGCACCTACAGGGGGCCCCTTTACAATGAGCAGTTCTTC; CDR3 protein: CASSTYRGPLYNEQFF
V gene: TRBV18; clone size: NA; D gene: NA; J gene: TRBJ1-1; CDR3 DNA: TGTGCCAGCTCACCACGCCTAAGGAACACTGAAGCTTTCTTT; CDR3 protein: CASSPRLRNTEAFF
V gene: TRBV5-4; clone size: NA; D gene: NA; J gene: TRBJ2-7; CDR3 DNA: TGTGCCAGCAGCTTGGCCCAGGGTAATTTCGACGAGCAGTACTTC; CDR3 protein: CASSLAQGNFDEQYF
V gene: TRBV7-2; clone size: NA; D gene: TRBD1; J gene: TRBJ1-6; CDR3 DNA: TGTGCCAGCAGCTGGGACAGAGGGGCCTATAATTCACCCCTCCACTTT; CDR3 protein: CASSWDRGAYNSPLHF
V gene: TRBV7-2; clone size: once; D gene: NA; J gene: TRBJ2-2; CDR3 DNA: TGTGCCAGTTCCCGGGACACATACACCGGGGAGCTGTTTTTT; CDR3 protein: CASSRDTYTGELFF
V gene: TRBV5-7; clone size: NA; D gene: TRBD2; J gene: TRBJ2-5; CDR3 DNA: TGTGCCAGCAGCCGACTAGCGGGGGGTCAAGAGACCCAGTACTTC; CDR3 protein: CASSRLAGGQETQYF
V gene: TRBV14; clone size: NA; D gene: NA; J gene: TRBJ1-1; CDR3 DNA: TGTGCCAGCAGCCAAGATTGGGGCCAGGGTTTCACTGAAGCTTTCTTT; CDR3 protein: CASSQDWGQGFTEAFF
V gene: TRBV7-2; clone size: NA; D gene: TRBD2; J gene: TRBJ2-7; CDR3 DNA: TGTGCCAGCAGCCCGACTAGCGGGAACTCCTACGAGCAGTACTTC; CDR3 protein: CASSPTSGNSYEQYF
V gene: TRBV10-3; clone size: NA; D gene: NA; J gene: TRBJ2-1; CDR3 DNA: TGTGCCATCAGTTCTAGAATAGCGGAGTACAATGAGCAGTTCTTC; CDR3 protein: CAISSRIAEYNEQFF
V gene: TRBV12-1; clone size: NA; D gene: NA; J gene: TRBJ1-2; CDR3 DNA: NA; CDR3 protein: CASSFGTGSSDGYTF
V gene: TRBV29-1; clone size: once; D gene: TRBD2; J gene: TRBJ2-7; CDR3 DNA: TGCAGCGTTGAAGGAGTAAAAAGCGGGAGTTCGGGTGAGCAGTACTTC; CDR3 protein: CSVEGVKSGSSGEQYF
V gene: TRBV24-1; clone size: once; D gene: NA; J gene: TRBJ2-3; CDR3 DNA: TGTGCCACCAGTGACCGGACAGCTTACACAGATACGCAGTATTTT; CDR3 protein: CATSDRTAYTDTQYF